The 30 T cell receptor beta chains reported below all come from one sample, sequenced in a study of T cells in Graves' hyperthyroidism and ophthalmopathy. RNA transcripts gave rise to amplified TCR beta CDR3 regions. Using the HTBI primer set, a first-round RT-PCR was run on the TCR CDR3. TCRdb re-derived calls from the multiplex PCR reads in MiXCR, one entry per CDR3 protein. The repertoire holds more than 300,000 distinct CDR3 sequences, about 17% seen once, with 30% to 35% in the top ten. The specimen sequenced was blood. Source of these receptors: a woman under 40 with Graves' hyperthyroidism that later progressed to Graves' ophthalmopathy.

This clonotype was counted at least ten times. DNA for the CDR3: TGTGCCAGCAGCTTCCTTGAGTTTGTGAATGAGCAGTTCTTC. Its protein is CASSFLEFVNEQFF. The chain carries TRBV11-2 and TRBJ2-1; D call uncertain. Looked up from germline, CDR1 is SGHAT and CDR2 is FQNNGV. The V end was cut by 3 bases, the J end by 7 bases, with 13 bases between. The CDR3 is 14 amino acids.

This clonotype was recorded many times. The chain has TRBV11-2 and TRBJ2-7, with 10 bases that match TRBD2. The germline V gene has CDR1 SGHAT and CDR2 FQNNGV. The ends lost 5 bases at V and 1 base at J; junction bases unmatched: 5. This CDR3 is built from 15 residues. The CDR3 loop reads CASSPQRGGSYEQYF. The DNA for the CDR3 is TGTGCCAGCAGCCCACAGCGGGGGGGATCCTACGAGCAGTACTTC.

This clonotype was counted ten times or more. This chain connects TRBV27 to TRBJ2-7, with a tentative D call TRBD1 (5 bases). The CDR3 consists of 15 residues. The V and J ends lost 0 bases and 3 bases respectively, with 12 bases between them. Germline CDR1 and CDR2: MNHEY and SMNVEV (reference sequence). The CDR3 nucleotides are TGTGCCAGCAGTTTATCGGGGCTGATCAACTACGAGCAGTACTTC. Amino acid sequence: CASSLSGLINYEQYF.

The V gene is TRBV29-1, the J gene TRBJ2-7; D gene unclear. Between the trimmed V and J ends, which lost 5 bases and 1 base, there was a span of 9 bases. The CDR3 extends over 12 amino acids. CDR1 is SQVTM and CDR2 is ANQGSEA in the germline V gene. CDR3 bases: TGCAGCGTTACGGACGGATCCTACGAGCAGTACTTC. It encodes CSVTDGSYEQYF.

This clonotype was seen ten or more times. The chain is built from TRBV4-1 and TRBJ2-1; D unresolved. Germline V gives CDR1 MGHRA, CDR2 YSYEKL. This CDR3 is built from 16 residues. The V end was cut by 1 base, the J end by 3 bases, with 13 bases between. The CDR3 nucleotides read TGCGCCAGCAGCCAAGTTGGAGTCCCCAACTACAATGAGCAGTTCTTC. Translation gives CASSQVGVPNYNEQFF.

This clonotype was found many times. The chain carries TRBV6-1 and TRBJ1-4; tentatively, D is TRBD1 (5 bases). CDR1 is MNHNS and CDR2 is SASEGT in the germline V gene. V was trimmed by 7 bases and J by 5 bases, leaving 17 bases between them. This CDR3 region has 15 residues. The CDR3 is CASIGDAFYNEKLFF. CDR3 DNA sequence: TGTGCCAGCATTGGGGACGCATTCTACAATGAAAAACTGTTTTTT.

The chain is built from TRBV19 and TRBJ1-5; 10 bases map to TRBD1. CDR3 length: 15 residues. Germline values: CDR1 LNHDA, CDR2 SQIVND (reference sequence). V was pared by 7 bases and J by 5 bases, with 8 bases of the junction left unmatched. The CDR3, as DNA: TGTGCCAGTACTCCCGGGACAGGGGTATATCAGCCCCAGCATTTT. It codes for CASTPGTGVYQPQHF.

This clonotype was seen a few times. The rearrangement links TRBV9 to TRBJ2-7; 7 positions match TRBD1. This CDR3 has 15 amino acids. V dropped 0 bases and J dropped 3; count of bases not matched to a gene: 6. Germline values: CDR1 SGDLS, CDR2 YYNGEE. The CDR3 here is CASSVATGYGYEQYF. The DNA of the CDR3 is TGTGCCAGCAGCGTAGCGACAGGGTATGGCTACGAGCAGTACTTC.

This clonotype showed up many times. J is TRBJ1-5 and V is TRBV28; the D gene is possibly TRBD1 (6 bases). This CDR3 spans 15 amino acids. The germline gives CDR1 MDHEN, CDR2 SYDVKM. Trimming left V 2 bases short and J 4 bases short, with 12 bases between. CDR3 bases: TGTGCCAGCAGTTTACCGGACAGTGGAAATCAGCCCCAGCATTTT. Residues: CASSLPDSGNQPQHF.

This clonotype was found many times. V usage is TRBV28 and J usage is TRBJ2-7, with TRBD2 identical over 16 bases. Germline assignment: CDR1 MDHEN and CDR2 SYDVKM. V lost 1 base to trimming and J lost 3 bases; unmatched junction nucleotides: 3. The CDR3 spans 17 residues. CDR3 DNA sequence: TGTGCCAGCAGTTTATTGGGACTAGCGGGAGGGCGCTACGAGCAGTACTTC. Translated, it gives CASSLLGLAGGRYEQYF. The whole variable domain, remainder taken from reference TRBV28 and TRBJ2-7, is DVKVTQSSRYLVKRTGEKVFLECVQDMDHENMFWYRQDPGLGLRLIYFSYDVKMKEKGDIPEGYSVSREKKERFSLILESASTNQTSMYLCASSLLGLAGGRYEQYFGPGTRLTVT.

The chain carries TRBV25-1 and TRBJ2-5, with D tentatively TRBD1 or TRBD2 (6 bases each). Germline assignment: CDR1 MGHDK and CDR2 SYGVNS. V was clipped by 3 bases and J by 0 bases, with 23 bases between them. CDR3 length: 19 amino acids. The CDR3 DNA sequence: TGTGCCAGCAGTGACCGGGGGCGTTCGCTCCCACGAGACCAAGAGACCCAGTACTTC. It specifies CASSDRGRSLPRDQETQYF.

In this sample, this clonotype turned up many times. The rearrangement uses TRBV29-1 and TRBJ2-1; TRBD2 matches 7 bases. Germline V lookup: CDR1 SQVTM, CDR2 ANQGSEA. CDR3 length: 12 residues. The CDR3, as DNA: TGCAGTGGGAGGGTTTTGGGGAATGAGCAGTTCTTC. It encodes CSGRVLGNEQFF.

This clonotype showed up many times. The CDR3 coding sequence is TGCAGCGTTGAAAGGGGGACAGGGAGAGGGTACGAGCAGTACTTC. It is translated as CSVERGTGRGYEQYF. The genes are TRBV29-1 and TRBJ2-7; 9 nucleotides match TRBD1. The V and J ends lost 2 bases and 4 bases, in that order; junction bases with no gene match: 9. Germline V gene sequence: CDR1 SQVTM, CDR2 ANQGSEA. This CDR3 contains 15 residues.

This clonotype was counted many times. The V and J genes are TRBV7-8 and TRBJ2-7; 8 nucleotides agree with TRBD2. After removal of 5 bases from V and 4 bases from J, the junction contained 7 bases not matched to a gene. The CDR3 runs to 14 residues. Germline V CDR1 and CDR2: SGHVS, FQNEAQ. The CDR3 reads CASSPRVAGYEQYF. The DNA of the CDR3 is TGTGCCAGCAGCCCGCGGGTAGCGGGATACGAGCAGTACTTC.

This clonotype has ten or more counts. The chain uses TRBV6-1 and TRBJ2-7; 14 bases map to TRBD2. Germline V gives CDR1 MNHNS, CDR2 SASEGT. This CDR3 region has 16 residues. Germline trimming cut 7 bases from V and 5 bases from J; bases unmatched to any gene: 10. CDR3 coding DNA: TGTGCCAGCACTCGACTAGCGGGGGGGCCTGTGGACGAGCAGTACTTC. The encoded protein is CASTRLAGGPVDEQYF.

CDR3 in amino acids: CSAREGLVEETQYF. CDR3 coding DNA: TGCAGTGCTAGAGAGGGACTAGTAGAAGAGACCCAGTACTTC. The V gene is TRBV20-1, the J gene TRBJ2-5; 8 positions match TRBD2. The CDR3 consists of 14 residues. Germline V lookup: CDR1 DFQATT, CDR2 SNEGSKA (reference sequence). Trimming removed 0 bases from V and 3 bases from J; junction bases left unmatched: 3.

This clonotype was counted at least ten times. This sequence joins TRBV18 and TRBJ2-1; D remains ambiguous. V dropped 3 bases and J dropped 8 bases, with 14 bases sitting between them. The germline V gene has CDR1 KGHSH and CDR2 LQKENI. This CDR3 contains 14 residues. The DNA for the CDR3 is TGTGCCAGCTCACCCCGTTCGGGCAGCTATGAGCAGTTCTTC. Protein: CASSPRSGSYEQFF.

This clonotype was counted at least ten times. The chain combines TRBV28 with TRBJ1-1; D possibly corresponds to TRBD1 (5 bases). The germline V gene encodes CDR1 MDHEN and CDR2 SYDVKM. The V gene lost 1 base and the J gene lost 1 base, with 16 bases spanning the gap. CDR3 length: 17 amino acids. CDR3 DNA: TGTGCCAGCAGTTTATCGTACGGGGGAGGACCGAACACTGAAGCTTTCTTT. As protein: CASSLSYGGGPNTEAFF.

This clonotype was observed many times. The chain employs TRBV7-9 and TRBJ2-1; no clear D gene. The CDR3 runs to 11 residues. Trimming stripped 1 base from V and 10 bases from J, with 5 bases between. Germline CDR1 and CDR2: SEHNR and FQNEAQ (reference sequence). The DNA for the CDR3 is TGTGCCAGCAGCTTAGGCGAAGAGCAGTTCTTC. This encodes CASSLGEEQFF.

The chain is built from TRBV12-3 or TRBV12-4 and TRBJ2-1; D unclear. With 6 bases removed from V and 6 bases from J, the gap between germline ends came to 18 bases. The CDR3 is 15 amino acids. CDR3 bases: TGTGCCAGCAGCCAAGATCCCGGTGCAGGCAATGAGCAGTTCTTC. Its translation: CASSQDPGAGNEQFF.

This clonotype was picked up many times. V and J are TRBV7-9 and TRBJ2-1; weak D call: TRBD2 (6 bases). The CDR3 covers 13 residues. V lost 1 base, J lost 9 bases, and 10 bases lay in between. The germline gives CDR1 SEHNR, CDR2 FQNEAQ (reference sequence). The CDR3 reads CASSLGSGSEQFF. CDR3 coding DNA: TGTGCCAGCAGCTTAGGTTCCGGGAGTGAGCAGTTCTTC.

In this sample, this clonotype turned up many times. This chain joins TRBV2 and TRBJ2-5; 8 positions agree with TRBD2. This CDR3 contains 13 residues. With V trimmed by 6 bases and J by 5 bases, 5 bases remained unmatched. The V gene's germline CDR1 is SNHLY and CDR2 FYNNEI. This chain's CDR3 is CASSGGLEETQYF. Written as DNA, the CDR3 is TGTGCCAGCAGCGGGGGACTAGAGGAGACCCAGTACTTC. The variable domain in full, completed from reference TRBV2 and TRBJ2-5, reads EPEVTQTPSHQVTQMGQEVILRCVPISNHLYFYWYRQILGQKVEFLVSFYNNEISEKSEIFDDQFSVERPDGSNFTLKIRSTKLEDSAMYFCASSGGLEETQYFGPGTRLLVL.

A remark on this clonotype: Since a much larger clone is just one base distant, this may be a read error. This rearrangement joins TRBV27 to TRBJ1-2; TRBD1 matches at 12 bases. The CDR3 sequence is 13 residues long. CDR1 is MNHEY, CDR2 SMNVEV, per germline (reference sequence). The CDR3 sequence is CVSSFGTGGGYTF. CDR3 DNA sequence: TGTGTCAGCAGTTTCGGGACAGGGGGCGGCTACACCTTC.

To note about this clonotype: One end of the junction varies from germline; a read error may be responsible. The CDR3 DNA is TGTGCCGGCAGTGAAGCGCCGGGGGTCGGGGAGCTGTTTTTT. Amino acid sequence: CAGSEAPGVGELFF. This chain uses TRBV6-1 with TRBJ2-2; D may be TRBD2 (6 bases). The CDR3 covers 14 residues. From germline, CDR1 is MNHNS and CDR2 SASEGT.

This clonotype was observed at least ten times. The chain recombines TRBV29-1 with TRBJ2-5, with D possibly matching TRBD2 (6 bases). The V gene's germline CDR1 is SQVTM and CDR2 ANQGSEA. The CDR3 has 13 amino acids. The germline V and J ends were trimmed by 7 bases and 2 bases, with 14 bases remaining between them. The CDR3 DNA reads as TGCAGCGGTCGGGACTTCGAGCAAGAGACCCAGTACTTC. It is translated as CSGRDFEQETQYF. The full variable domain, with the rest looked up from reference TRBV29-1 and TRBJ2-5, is SAVISQKPSRDICQRGTSLTIQCQVDSQVTMMFWYRQQPGQSLTLIATANQGSEATYESGFVIDKFPISRPNLTFSTLTVSNMSPEDSSIYLCSGRDFEQETQYFGPGTRLLVL.

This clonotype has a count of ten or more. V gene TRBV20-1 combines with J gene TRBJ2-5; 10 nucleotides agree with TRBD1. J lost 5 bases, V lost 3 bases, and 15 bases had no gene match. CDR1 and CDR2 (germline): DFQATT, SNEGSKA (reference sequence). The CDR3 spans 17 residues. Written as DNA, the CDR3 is TGCAGTGCTAGCCGTCCACCAGGGACAGGGGATCCCGAGACCCAGTACTTC. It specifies CSASRPPGTGDPETQYF.

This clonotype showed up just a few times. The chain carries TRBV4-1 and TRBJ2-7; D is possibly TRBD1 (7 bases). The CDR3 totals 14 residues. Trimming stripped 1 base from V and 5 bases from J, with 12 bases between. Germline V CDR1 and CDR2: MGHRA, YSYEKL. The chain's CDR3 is CASSQGAGGNEQYF. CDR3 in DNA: TGCGCCAGCAGCCAAGGGGCAGGGGGGAACGAGCAGTACTTC.

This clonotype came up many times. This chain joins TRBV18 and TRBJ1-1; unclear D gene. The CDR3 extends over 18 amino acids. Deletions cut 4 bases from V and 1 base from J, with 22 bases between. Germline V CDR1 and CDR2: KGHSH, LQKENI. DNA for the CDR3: TGTGCCAGCTCACGCCGAGCTTCAACCGGGCCGCGGAACACTGAAGCTTTCTTT. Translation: CASSRRASTGPRNTEAFF.

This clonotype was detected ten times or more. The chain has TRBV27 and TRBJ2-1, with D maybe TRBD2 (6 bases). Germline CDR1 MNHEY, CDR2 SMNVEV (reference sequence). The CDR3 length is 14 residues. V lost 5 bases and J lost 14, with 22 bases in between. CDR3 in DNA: TGTGCCAGCAGTCCGCGACTAGTAGAAACAGAAGAGTTCTTC. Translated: CASSPRLVETEEFF.

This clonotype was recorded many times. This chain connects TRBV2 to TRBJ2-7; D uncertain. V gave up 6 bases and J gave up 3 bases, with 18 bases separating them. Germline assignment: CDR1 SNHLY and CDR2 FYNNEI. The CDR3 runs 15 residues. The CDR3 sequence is CASSPHIREIYEQYF. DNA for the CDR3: TGTGCCAGCAGCCCCCATATCCGTGAAATCTACGAGCAGTACTTC.